The 14 T cell receptor beta chains reported below all come from one sample, sequenced in a study of shared clonotypes between healthy human individuals (dated by TCRdb to the early 2020s). CD8 naive samples were CD45RO-negative cells positively selected for CCR7, giving a CD45RA+CCR7+ population that excluded TemRA cells. Library preparation employed the immunoSEQ multiplex PCR assay. TCRdb limited this immuneACCESS table to in-frame rearrangements with V and J called. A share of clones is missing; checked studies link under half to unresolved V genes, and the rest is unexplained. The sample data list hundreds of thousands of clones, and roughly 95% of these were observed just once. About 0.11% of the sample is taken by the ten largest. Sequenced: naive CD8+ T cells sorted from blood. Explained via the paper, the cell subset or site label denotes: CD45RA+CCR7+. The source of these receptors is a young woman in good health.

This chain links TRBV29-1 with TRBJ1-3, with D possibly TRBD1 on 6 matching bases. Between the trimmed V and J ends, which lost 4 bases and 2 bases, there was a span of 15 bases. Germline V CDR1 and CDR2: SQVTM, ANQGSEA. CDR3 length: 15 residues. DNA for the CDR3: TGCAGCGTTGCTTCGGGGGCGGACACTGGAAACACCATATATTTT. This encodes CSVASGADTGNTIYF.

V usage is TRBV25-1 and J usage is TRBJ2-5; 9 bases align to TRBD1. The better agreement between TRBJ2-7 and the DNA end casts doubt on the J call. Germline V gives CDR1 MGHDK, CDR2 SYGVNS. The CDR3 runs 14 residues. CDR3 coding DNA: TGTGCCAGCAGTCCCCGGGACAGGGTCCACGAGCAGTACTTC. Its protein product is CASSPRDRVHEQYF.

The chain employs TRBV30 and TRBJ1-4, with D tentatively TRBD1 (5 bases). Germline V gives CDR1 GTSNPN, CDR2 SVGIG (reference sequence). The CDR3 contains 12 residues. Trimming removed 3 bases from V and 8 bases from J, with 10 bases in between. CDR3 in DNA: TGTGCCTGGAGCCATACAGGCGAAAAACTGTTTTTT. Its translation is CAWSHTGEKLFF. The full variable domain, completed using reference TRBV30 and TRBJ1-4, is SQTIHQWPATLVQPVGSPLSLECTVEGTSNPNLYWYRQAAGRGLQLLFYSVGIGQISSEVPQNLSASRPQDRQFILSSKKLLLSDSGFYLCAWSHTGEKLFFGSGTQLSVL.

V usage is TRBV5-4 and J usage is TRBJ1-2, with TRBD1 matching over 10 bases. The CDR3 runs to 16 residues. Germline CDR1 and CDR2: SGHNT and YYREEE (reference sequence). V shed 2 bases and J 6 bases; nucleotides not matched to a gene: 10. CDR3 bases: TGTGCCAGCAGCTTCACGGACAGGGGGTTACGTGATGGCTACACCTTC. This translates into CASSFTDRGLRDGYTF.

The chain carries TRBV5-1 and TRBJ2-1; tentative D call: TRBD2 (6 bases). With 3 bases removed from V and 8 bases from J, the gap between germline ends came to 12 bases. The CDR3 is 13 residues long. CDR1 and CDR2 (germline): SGHRS, YFSETQ. The CDR3 reads CASSWSGRDEQFF. For the CDR3, the DNA is TGCGCCAGCAGCTGGAGCGGGCGAGATGAGCAGTTCTTC.

The rearrangement uses TRBV5-1 and TRBJ2-3; no reliable D call. Germline V gene data show CDR1 as SGHRS and CDR2 as YFSETQ. V lost 0 bases and J lost 6, with 5 bases in between. The CDR3 spans 12 residues. In nucleotides, the CDR3 is TGCGCCAGCAGCTTGGGGGCCGATACGCAGTATTTT. This encodes CASSLGADTQYF.

The CDR3 sequence is CASSYWSENTGELFF. The CDR3 region has the DNA TGCGCCAGCAGCTACTGGTCAGAGAACACCGGGGAGCTGTTTTTT. V usage is TRBV5-1 and J usage is TRBJ2-2; D unresolved. This CDR3 has 15 amino acids. Trimming pared 3 bases from V and 1 base from J, leaving 10 bases between. Germline V lookup: CDR1 SGHRS, CDR2 YFSETQ. Based on the CDR3 plus reference TRBV5-1 and TRBJ2-2, the full variable domain is KAGVTQTPRYLIKTRGQQVTLSCSPISGHRSVSWYQQTPGQGLQFLFEYFSETQRNKGNFPGRFSGRQFSNSRSEMNVSTLELGDSALYLCASSYWSENTGELFFGEGSRLTVL.

V is TRBV7-6 and J is TRBJ2-3; 14 nucleotides match TRBD2. After removal of 5 bases from V and 5 bases from J, the junction contained 3 bases not matched to a gene. The V gene's germline CDR1 is SGHVS and CDR2 FNYEAQ. The CDR3 totals 15 residues. The CDR3 nucleotides are TGTGCCAGCAGCCGACTAGCGGGAGGGGTAGATACGCAGTATTTT. Translation gives CASSRLAGGVDTQYF.

The chain employs TRBV9 and TRBJ2-7, with a tentative D call TRBD2 (5 bases). The CDR3 covers 12 residues. Germline V gene data show CDR1 as SGDLS and CDR2 as YYNGEE. V was clipped by 1 base and J by 6 bases, with 8 bases between them. Here the CDR3 reads CASSVNGGEQYF. The CDR3 DNA reads TGTGCCAGCAGCGTAAATGGAGGCGAGCAGTACTTC.

This clone is a singleton in its sample. This chain connects TRBV13 to TRBJ1-2; 7 bases are shared with TRBD1. The germline V gene encodes CDR1 PRHDT and CDR2 FYEKMQ (reference sequence). V shed 5 bases and J 1 base; nucleotides not matched to a gene: 10. The CDR3 consists of 16 residues. The CDR3 reads CASSNAVGGVNYGYTF. Here the CDR3 DNA reads TGTGCCAGCAGCAATGCTGTAGGGGGCGTTAACTATGGCTACACCTTC. The full variable domain, in which reference TRBV13 and TRBJ1-2 provide the parts outside the CDR3, is AAGVIQSPRHLIKEKRETATLKCYPIPRHDTVYWYQQGPGQDPQFLISFYEKMQSDKGSIPDRFSAQQFSDYHSELNMSSLELGDSALYFCASSNAVGGVNYGYTFGSGTRLTVV.

CDR3 region: CASSLGTSGLYEQYF. CDR3 DNA: TGCGCCAGCAGCTTGGGGACTAGCGGGCTCTACGAGCAGTACTTC. This chain links TRBV5-1 with TRBJ2-7; 11 bases line up with TRBD2. The CDR3 contains 15 residues. The trim removed 0 bases at V and 3 bases at J, leaving 2 bases unmatched. The V gene's germline CDR1 is SGHRS and CDR2 YFSETQ.

In the case of this clone: A junction boundary mismatches the germline segment, possibly from a read error. This sequence joins TRBV5-8 and TRBJ1-4; D is uncertain. Germline V gene data show CDR1 as SGHTS and CDR2 as YDEGEE. This CDR3 has 15 amino acids. DNA of the CDR3: TGTGCCAGCACCTTGAGAGGGAAGTTGAATGAAAAACTGTTTTTT. Translating gives CASTLRGKLNEKLFF.

The chain carries TRBV4-1 and TRBJ2-7; TRBD1 agrees at 10 bases. The CDR3 runs to 15 residues. Trimming took 2 bases from V and 5 from J; bases not matched to a gene: 6. In germline, CDR1 is MGHRA, CDR2 YSYEKL. CDR3 sequence reads: CASSQPGQGSDEQYF. The CDR3 DNA reads as TGCGCCAGCAGCCAACCGGGACAGGGGTCCGACGAGCAGTACTTC.

The chain has TRBV2 and TRBJ2-7, with D possibly being TRBD2 (5 bases). There are 14 residues in the CDR3. Germline V gives CDR1 SNHLY, CDR2 FYNNEI. V lost 7 bases and J 3 bases, leaving 16 bases between the germline ends. Here the CDR3 DNA reads TGTGCCAGCACCGACGCTAGCTCCGGCTACGAGCAGTACTTC. This gives the protein CASTDASSGYEQYF.